The source of this TCR beta chain is a study of cytomegalovirus exposure and HLA in healthy donors. Remarks on this clone: Its specificity is unknown.

Among the roughly 120 subjects of the validation cohort, separate from the roughly 730-subject first cohort, were the donors. Only in-frame clones appear in the TCRdb table, and some are missing; sequencing was by immunoSEQ multiplex PCR. Of 150,000 to 200,000 clones in the sample, 88% are singletons; the top ten hold 2.5% to 3.5%. Study-level findings and limits: TCR beta chains numbering more than 150 were designated cytomegalovirus-associated. Rarity held for most TCR sequences, but there were some public TCRs that occurred in many donors.

The sequenced material came from PBMCs. The receptor was isolated from a man between 18 and 35 years old in good health and CMV-seronegative.

CDR3 in amino acids: CASSFPNRDEAFF. The CDR3 region has the DNA TGTGCCAGCAGTTTTCCGAATCGGGATGAAGCTTTCTTT. The J gene is TRBJ1-1, the V gene TRBV28; D unresolved. Looked up from germline, CDR1 is MDHEN and CDR2 is SYDVKM. The V gene lost 3 bases and the J gene lost 7 bases, with 12 bases spanning the gap. This CDR3 spans 13 amino acids.